This T cell receptor (beta chain) was recorded in a study of T cell responses to AZD1222 COVID-19 vaccine. TCRdb's table, derived via immunoSEQ multiplex PCR, lists solely in-frame clones and lacks some. The profile shows more than 120,000 clones, approximately 85% of them singletons. Comments on this clone: Its antigen remains unidentified.

V was cut by 6 bases and J by 0 bases, with 14 bases left in between. The CDR3 is made up of 15 amino acids. Germline V gives CDR1 MNHEY, CDR2 SMNVEV (reference sequence). Points from the study as a whole: Donors in the cohort were predominantly white British and more often female, and clonal diversity was possibly underestimated. Unmutated variant regions reportedly attract nearly half of all spike-specific TCRs. Baseline serostatus was positive in only a handful of AZD1222 recipients.

The chain carries TRBV27 and TRBJ1-1; D ambiguous. The sequencing used peripheral blood, collected 28 days after the second dose of the MenACWY control vaccine. The receptor's source is an adult who received the MenACWY meningococcal vaccine as a control. The CDR3 sequence: CASRFAGSMNTEAFF. CDR3 bases: TGTGCCAGCAGATTCGCGGGTTCCATGAACACTGAAGCTTTCTTT.